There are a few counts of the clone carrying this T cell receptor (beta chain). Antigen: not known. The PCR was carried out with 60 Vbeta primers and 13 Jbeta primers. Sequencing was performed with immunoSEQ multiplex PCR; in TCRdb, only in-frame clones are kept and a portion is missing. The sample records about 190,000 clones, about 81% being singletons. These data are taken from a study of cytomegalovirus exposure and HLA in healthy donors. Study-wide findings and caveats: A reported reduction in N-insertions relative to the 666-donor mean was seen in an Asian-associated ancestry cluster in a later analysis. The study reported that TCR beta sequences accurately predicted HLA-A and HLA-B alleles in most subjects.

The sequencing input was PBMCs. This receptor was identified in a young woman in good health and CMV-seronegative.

In DNA, the CDR3 is TGTGCCAGCAGCTTGGGGGCGGGTGACAGGGCATCGAGCGAGCAGTACTTC. It yields the protein CASSLGAGDRASSEQYF. This chain joins TRBV7-9 and TRBJ2-7; 7 positions agree with TRBD1. V shed 3 bases, J shed 6 bases, and the junction held 17 bases outside the gene matches. From germline, CDR1 is SEHNR and CDR2 FQNEAQ (reference sequence). CDR3 length: 17 residues. The variable domain in full, completed from reference TRBV7-9 and TRBJ2-7, reads DTGVSQNPRHKITKRGQNVTFRCDPISEHNRLYWYRQTLGQGPEFLTYFQNEAQLEKSRLLSDRFSAERPKGSFSTLEIQRTEQGDSAMYLCASSLGAGDRASSEQYFGPGTRLTVT.